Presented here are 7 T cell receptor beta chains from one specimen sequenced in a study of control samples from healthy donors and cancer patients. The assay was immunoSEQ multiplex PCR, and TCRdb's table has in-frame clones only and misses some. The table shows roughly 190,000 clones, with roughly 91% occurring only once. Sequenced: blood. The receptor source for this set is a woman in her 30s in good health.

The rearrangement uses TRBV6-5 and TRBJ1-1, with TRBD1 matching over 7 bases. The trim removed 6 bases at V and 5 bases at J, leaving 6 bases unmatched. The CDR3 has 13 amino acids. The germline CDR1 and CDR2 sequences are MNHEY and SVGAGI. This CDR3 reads CASSDRVETEAFF. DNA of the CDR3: TGTGCCAGCAGCGACAGGGTGGAGACTGAAGCTTTCTTT.

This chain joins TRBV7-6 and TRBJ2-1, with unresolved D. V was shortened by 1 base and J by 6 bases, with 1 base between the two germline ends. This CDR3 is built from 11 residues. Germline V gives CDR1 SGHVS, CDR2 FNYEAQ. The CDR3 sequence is CASSLVNEQFF. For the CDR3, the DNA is TGTGCCAGCAGCTTAGTCAATGAGCAGTTCTTC.

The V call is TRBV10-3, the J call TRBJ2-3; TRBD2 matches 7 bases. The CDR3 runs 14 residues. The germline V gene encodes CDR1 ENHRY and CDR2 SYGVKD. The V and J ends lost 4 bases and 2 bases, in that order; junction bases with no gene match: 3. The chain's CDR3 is CAISATSPTDTQYF. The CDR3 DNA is TGTGCCATCAGTGCGACTAGCCCCACAGATACGCAGTATTTT.

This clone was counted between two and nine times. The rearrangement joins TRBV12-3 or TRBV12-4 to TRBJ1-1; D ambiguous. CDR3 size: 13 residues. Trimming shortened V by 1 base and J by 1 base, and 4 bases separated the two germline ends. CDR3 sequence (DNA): TGTGCCAGCAGTTTAGGGGAGAACACTGAAGCTTTCTTT. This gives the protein CASSLGENTEAFF.

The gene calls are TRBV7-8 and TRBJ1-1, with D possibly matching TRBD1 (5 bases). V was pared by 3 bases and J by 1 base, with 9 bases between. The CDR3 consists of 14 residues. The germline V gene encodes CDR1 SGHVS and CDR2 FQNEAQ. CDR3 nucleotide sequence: TGTGCCAGCAGCTTTCCACAGGAGAACACTGAAGCTTTCTTT. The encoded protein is CASSFPQENTEAFF. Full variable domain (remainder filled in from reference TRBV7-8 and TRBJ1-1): GAGVSQSPRYKVAKRGQDVALRCDPISGHVSLFWYQQALGQGPEFLTYFQNEAQLDKSGLPSDRFFAERPEGSVSTLKIQRTQQEDSAVYLCASSFPQENTEAFFGQGTRLTVV.

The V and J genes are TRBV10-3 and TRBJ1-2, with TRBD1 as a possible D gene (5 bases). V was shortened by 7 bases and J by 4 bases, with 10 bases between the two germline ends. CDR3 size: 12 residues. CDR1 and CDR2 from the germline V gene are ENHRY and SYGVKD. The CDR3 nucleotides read TGTGCCATCACCGGGACGGCCTATGGCTACACCTTC. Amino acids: CAITGTAYGYTF.

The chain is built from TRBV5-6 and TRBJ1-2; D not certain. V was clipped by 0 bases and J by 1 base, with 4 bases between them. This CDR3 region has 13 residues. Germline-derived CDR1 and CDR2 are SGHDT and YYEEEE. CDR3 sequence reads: CASSLDSNYGYTF. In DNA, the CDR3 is TGTGCCAGCAGCTTGGACAGTAACTATGGCTACACCTTC.